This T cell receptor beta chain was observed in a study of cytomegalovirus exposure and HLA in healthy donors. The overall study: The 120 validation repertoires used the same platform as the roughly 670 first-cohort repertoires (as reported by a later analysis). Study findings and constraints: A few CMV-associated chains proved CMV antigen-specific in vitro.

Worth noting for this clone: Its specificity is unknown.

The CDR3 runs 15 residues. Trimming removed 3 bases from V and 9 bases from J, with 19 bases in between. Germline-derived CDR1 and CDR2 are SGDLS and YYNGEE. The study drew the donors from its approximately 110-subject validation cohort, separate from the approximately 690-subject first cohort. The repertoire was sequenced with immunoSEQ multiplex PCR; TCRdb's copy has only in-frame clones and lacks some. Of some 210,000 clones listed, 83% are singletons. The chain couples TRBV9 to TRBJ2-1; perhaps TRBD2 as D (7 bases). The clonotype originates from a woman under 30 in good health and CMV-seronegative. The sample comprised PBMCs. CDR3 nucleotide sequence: TGTGCCAGCAGCGGGAGTGTGGGGGGGCCGGCTGAGCAGTTCTTC. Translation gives CASSGSVGGPAEQFF.